This record covers a single T cell receptor beta chain. The target antigen is unknown. It was with 60 Vbeta and 13 Jbeta primers that the PCR ran. Using immunoSEQ multiplex PCR, the repertoire was profiled, and TCRdb retains in-frame clones only, with some absent. This sample yields about 180,000 clones, of which 77% are seen a single time; roughly 3.6% belongs to the top ten. This entry belongs to a study of cytomegalovirus exposure and HLA in healthy donors. The germline CDR1 and CDR2 sequences are SGHTA and FQGNSA. The CDR3 length is 15 residues. V lost 5 bases and J lost 4; bases outside the gene matches: 8. Study conclusions and caveats: The study recorded about 160 TCR beta chains that were cytomegalovirus-associated. Accurate prediction of HLA-A and HLA-B alleles (for most subjects) was reportedly achieved from TCR beta sequences.

The receptor comes from an older woman in good health and CMV-seropositive. Specimen: PBMCs. The gene calls are TRBV7-2 and TRBJ2-7; 10 bases line up with TRBD2. The CDR3 DNA reads TGTGCCAGCAGCGGATTAGCGGGAGGCAGATACGAGCAGTACTTC. Protein product: CASSGLAGGRYEQYF.